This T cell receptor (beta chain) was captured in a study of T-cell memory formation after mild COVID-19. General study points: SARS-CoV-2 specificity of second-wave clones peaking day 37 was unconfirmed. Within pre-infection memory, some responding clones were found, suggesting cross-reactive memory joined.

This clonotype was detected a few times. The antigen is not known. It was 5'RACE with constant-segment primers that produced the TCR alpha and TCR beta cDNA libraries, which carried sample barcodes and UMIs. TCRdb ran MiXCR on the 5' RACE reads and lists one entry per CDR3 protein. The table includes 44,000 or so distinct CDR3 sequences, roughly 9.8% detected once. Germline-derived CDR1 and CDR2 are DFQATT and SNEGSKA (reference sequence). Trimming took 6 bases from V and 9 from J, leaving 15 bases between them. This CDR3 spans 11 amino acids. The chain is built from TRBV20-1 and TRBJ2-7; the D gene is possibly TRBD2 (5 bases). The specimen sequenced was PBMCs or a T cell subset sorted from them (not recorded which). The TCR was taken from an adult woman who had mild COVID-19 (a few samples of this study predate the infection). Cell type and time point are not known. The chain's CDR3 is CSAGGTAGQYF. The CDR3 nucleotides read TGCAGTGCCGGAGGTACCGCAGGGCAGTACTTC.